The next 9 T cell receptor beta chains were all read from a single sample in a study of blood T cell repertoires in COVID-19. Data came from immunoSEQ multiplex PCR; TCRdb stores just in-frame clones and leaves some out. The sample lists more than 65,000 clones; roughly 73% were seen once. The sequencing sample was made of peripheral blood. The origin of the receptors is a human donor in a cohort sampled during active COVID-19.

CDR3 in DNA: TGTGCTAGTGGTTTGGGCGACACCTACTCCTACGAGCAGTACTTC. Its protein is CASGLGDTYSYEQYF. V gene TRBV12-5 combines with J gene TRBJ2-7; the D is unclear. Germline assignment: CDR1 LGHNT and CDR2 FRNRAP. The V gene lost 1 base and the J gene lost 0 bases, with 10 bases spanning the gap. The length of the CDR3 is 15 residues. The full variable domain, its missing parts supplied by reference TRBV12-5 and TRBJ2-7, is DARVTQTPRHKVTEMGQEVTMRCQPILGHNTVFWYRQTMMQGLELLAYFRNRAPLDDSGMPKDRFSAEMPDATLATLKIQPSEPRDSAVYFCASGLGDTYSYEQYFGPGTRLTVT.

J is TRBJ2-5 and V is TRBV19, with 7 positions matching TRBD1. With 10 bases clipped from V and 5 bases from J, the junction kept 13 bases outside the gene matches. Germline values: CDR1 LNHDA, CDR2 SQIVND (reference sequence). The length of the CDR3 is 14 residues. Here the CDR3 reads CATRDSGLSETQYF. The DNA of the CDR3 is TGTGCCACTCGGGACAGTGGACTGTCGGAGACCCAGTACTTC.

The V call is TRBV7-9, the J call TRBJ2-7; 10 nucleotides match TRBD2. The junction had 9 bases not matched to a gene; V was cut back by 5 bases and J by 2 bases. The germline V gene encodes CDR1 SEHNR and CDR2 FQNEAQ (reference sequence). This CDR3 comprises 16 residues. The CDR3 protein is CASSPVPAGGTYEQYF. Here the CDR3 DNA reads TGTGCCAGCAGCCCTGTCCCAGCGGGAGGGACCTACGAGCAGTACTTC.

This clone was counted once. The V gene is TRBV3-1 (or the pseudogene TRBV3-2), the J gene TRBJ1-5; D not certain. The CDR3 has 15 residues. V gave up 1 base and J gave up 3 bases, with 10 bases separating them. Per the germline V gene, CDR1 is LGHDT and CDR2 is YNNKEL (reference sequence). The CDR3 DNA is TGTGCCAGCAGCCAAGGAACAGACGTCAATCAGCCCCAGCATTTT. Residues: CASSQGTDVNQPQHF.

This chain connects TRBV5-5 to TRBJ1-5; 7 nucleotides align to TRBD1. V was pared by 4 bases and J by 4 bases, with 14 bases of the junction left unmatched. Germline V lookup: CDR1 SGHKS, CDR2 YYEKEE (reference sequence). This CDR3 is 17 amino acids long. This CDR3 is CASSPYMRQGGNQPQHF. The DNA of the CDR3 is TGTGCCAGCAGCCCATACATGAGGCAGGGGGGAAATCAGCCCCAGCATTTT.

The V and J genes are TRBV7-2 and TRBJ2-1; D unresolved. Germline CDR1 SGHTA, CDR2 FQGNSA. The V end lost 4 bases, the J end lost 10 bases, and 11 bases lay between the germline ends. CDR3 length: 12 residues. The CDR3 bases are TGTGCCAGCAGCTCCACTAAAGGCGAGCAGTTCTTC. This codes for CASSSTKGEQFF. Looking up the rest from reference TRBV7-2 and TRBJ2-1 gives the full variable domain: GAGVSQSPSNKVTEKGKDVELRCDPISGHTALYWYRQSLGQGLEFLIYFQGNSAPDKSGLPSDRFSAERTGGSVSTLTIQRTQQEDSAVYLCASSSTKGEQFFGPGTRLTVL.

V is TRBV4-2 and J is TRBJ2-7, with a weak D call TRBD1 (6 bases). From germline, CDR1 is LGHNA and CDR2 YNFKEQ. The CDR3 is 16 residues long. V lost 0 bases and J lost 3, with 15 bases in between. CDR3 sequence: CASSQDGQSPNYEQYF. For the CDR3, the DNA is TGTGCCAGCAGCCAAGATGGACAGAGTCCTAACTACGAGCAGTACTTC.

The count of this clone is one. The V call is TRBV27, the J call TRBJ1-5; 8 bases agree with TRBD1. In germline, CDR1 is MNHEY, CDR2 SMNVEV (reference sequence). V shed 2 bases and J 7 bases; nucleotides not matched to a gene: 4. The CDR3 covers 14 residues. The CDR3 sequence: CASSLRQGAQPQHF. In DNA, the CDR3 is TGTGCCAGCAGTTTACGGCAGGGGGCCCAGCCCCAGCATTTT.

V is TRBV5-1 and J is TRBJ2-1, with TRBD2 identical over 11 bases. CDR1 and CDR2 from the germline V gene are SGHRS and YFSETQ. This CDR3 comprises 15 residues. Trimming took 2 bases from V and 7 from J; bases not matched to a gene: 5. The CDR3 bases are TGCGCCAGCAGCTTACAGGGGACTAGCGGTAATGAGCAGTTCTTC. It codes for CASSLQGTSGNEQFF.